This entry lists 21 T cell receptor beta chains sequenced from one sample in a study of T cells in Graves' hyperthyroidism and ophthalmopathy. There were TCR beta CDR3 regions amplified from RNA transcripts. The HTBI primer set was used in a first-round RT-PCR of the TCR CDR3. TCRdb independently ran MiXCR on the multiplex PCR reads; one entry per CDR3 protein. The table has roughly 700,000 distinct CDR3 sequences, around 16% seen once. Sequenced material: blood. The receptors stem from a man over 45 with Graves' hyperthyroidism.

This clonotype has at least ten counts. The CDR3 sequence: CASSEWGGRSYGYTF. For the CDR3, the DNA is TGTGCCAGCAGTGAATGGGGGGGGCGAAGCTATGGCTACACCTTC. The V gene is TRBV6-1, the J gene TRBJ1-2, with D possibly matching TRBD1 (6 bases). In germline, CDR1 is MNHNS, CDR2 SASEGT. This CDR3 is 15 amino acids long. V shed 2 bases and J shed 4 bases, with 14 bases lying between them.

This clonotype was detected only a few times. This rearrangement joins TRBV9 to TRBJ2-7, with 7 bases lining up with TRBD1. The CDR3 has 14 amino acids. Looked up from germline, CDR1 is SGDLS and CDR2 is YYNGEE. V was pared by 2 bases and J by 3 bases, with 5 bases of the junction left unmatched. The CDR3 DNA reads TGTGCCAGCAGCGTCGGACAGGACCTCTACGAGCAGTACTTC. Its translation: CASSVGQDLYEQYF.

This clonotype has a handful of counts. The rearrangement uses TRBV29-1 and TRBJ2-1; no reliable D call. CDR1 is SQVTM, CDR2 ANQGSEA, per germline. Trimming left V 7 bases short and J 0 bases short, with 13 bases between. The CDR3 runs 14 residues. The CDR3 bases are TGCAGCGCCCTCCCTCGGGCCTCCTACAATGAGCAGTTCTTC. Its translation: CSALPRASYNEQFF.

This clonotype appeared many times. Written as DNA, the CDR3 is TGTGCCAGCAGTCGGACTGGGACCCGGGGCTATGGCTACACCTTC. Protein: CASSRTGTRGYGYTF. The chain joins TRBV12-3 or TRBV12-4 to TRBJ1-2; possible D gene TRBD1, 5 bases. Deletions cut 5 bases from V and 4 bases from J, with 17 bases between. The CDR3 is made up of 15 amino acids.

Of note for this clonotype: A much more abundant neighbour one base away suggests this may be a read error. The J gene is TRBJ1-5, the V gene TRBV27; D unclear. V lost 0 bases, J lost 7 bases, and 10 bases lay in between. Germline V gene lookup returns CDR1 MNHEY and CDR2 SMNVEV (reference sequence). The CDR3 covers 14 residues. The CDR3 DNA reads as TGTGCCAGCAGTTTATCGTCTGTGGGGCAGCCCCAGCATTTT. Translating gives CASSLSSVGQPQHF.

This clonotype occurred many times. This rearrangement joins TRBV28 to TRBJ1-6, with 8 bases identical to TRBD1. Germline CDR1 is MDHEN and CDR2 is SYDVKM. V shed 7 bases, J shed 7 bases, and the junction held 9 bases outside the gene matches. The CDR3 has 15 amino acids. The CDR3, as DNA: TGTGCCAGCACGGCCGGACAGGGCTGGAATTCACCCCTCCACTTT. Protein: CASTAGQGWNSPLHF.

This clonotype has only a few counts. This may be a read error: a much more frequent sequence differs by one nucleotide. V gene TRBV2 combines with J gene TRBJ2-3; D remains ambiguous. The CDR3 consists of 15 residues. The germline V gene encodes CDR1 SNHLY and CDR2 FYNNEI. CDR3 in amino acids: CASSDWDLSTDTQCF. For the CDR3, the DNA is TGTGCCAGCAGTGATTGGGATCTTAGCACAGATACGCAGTGTTTT.

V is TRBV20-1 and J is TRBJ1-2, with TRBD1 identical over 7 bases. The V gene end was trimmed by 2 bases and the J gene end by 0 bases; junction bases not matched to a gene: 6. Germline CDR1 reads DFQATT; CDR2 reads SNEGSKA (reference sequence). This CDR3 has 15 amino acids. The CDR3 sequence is CSARRRQGANYGYTF. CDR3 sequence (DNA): TGCAGTGCTAGACGGAGACAGGGAGCTAACTATGGCTACACCTTC.

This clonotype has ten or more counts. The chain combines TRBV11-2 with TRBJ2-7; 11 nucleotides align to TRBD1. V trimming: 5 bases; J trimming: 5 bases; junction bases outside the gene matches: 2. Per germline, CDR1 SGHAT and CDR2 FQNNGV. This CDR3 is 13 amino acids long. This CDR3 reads CASSRDRGNEQYF. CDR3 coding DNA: TGTGCCAGCAGCCGGGACAGGGGGAACGAGCAGTACTTC.

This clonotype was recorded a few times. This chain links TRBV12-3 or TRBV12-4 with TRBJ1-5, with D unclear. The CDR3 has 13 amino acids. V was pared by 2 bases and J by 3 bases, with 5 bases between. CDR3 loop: CASSLYHNQPQHF. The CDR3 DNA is TGTGCCAGCAGTTTATACCACAATCAGCCCCAGCATTTT.

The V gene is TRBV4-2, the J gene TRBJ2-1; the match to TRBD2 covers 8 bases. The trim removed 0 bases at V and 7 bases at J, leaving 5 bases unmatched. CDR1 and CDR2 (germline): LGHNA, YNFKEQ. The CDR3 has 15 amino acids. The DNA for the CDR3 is TGTGCCAGCAGCCAAGAGGCGACTAGCGCGAATGAGCAGTTCTTC. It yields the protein CASSQEATSANEQFF.

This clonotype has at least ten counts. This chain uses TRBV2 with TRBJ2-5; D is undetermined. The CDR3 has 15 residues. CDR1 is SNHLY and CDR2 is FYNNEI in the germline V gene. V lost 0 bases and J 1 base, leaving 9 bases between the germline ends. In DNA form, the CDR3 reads TGTGCCAGCAGTGAAGCGCTAGGTACCCAAGAGACCCAGTACTTC. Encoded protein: CASSEALGTQETQYF. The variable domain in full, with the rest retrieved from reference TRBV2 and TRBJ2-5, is EPEVTQTPSHQVTQMGQEVILRCVPISNHLYFYWYRQILGQKVEFLVSFYNNEISEKSEIFDDQFSVERPDGSNFTLKIRSTKLEDSAMYFCASSEALGTQETQYFGPGTRLLVL.

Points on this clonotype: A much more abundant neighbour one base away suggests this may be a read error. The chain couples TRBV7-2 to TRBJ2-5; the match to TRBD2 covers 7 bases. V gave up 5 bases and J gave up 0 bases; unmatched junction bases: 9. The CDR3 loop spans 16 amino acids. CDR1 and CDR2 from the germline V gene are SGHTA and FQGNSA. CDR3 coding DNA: TGTGCCAGCAGCCCTGAACTAGCGACCCACCAAGAGACCCAGTACTTC. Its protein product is CASSPELATHQETQYF.

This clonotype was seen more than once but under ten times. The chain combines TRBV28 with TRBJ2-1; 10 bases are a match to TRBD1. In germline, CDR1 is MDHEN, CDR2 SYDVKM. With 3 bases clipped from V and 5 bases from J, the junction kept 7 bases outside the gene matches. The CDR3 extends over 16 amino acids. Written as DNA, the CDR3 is TGTGCCAGCAGTTTTTGGGGACAGGGGATGAACAATGAGCAGTTCTTC. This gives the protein CASSFWGQGMNNEQFF.

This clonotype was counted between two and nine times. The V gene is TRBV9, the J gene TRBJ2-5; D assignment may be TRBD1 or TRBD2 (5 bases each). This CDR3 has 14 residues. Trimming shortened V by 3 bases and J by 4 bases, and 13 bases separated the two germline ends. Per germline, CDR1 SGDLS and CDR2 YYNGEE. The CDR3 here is CASSALTGGETQYF. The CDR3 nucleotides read TGTGCCAGCAGCGCCCTCACAGGAGGAGAGACCCAGTACTTC.

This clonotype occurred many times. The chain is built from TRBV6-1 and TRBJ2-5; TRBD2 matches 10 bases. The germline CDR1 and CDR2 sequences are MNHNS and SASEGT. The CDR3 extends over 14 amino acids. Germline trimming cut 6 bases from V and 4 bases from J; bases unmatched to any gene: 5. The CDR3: CASSPSGRGETQYF. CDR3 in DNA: TGTGCCAGCAGCCCAAGCGGGAGGGGAGAGACCCAGTACTTC.

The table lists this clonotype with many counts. The CDR3: CASSLAGTAQYF. The CDR3 DNA is TGTGCCAGCAGTTTAGCTGGGACGGCCCAGTACTTC. This rearrangement joins TRBV28 to TRBJ2-5; tentatively, D is TRBD1 or TRBD2 (5 bases each). This CDR3 contains 12 residues. Germline lookup yields CDR1 MDHEN and CDR2 SYDVKM. The V and J ends lost 2 bases and 9 bases respectively, with 10 bases between them.

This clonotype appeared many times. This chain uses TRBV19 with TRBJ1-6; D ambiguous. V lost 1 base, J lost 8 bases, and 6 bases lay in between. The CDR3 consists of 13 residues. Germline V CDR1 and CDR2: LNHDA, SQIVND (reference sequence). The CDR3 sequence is CASSIASDSPLHF. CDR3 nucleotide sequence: TGTGCCAGTAGTATAGCTTCGGATTCACCCCTCCACTTT.

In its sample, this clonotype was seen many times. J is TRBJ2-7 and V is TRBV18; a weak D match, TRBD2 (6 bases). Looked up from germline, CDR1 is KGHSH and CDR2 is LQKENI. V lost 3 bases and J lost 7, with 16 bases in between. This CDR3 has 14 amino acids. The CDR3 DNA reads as TGTGCCAGCTCACCCTCGTGGGGAGGTGGGGAGCAGTACTTC. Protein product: CASSPSWGGGEQYF.

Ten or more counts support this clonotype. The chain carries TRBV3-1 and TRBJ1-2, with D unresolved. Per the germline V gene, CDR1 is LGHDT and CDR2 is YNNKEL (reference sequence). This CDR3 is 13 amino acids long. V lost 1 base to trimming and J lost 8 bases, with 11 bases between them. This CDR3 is CASSQGSSGGYTF. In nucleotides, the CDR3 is TGTGCCAGCAGCCAAGGGAGTAGCGGGGGCTACACCTTC. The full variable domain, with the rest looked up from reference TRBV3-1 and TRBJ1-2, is DTAVSQTPKYLVTQMGNDKSIKCEQNLGHDTMYWYKQDSKKFLKIMFSYNNKELIINETVPNRFSPKSPDKAHLNLHINSLELGDSAVYFCASSQGSSGGYTFGSGTRLTVV.

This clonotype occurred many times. The CDR3 nucleotides are TGTGCCAGCAGCTTACGACAGGGAAACGAGATAGAGACCCAGTACTTC. It codes for CASSLRQGNEIETQYF. The chain employs TRBV7-2 and TRBJ2-5; the match to TRBD1 covers 7 bases. V lost 2 bases, J lost 4 bases, and 10 bases stayed unmatched. CDR3 length equals 16 residues. Germline V gives CDR1 SGHTA, CDR2 FQGNSA.